Each of the 18 T cell receptor beta chains below was sequenced from the same sample in a study of cytomegalovirus exposure and HLA in healthy donors. The primer mix had 60 Vbeta and 13 Jbeta primers. Assay used: immunoSEQ multiplex PCR; TCRdb lists only in-frame clones, some missing. This table holds 150,000 to 200,000 clones, 75% to 85% found once. Specimen: PBMCs. All receptors derive from a woman aged 30 to 39 in good health and CMV-seropositive.

The chain recombines TRBV21-1 with TRBJ1-5; the D call in the table, TRBD1, was not verified against the DNA. TRBV21-1 counts as a pseudogene. The CDR3 is 17 amino acids. The CDR3 sequence: CASSRKSRQGMGQPQHF. In nucleotides, the CDR3 is TGTGCCAGCAGCCGCAAATCGAGGCAGGGGATGGGTCAGCCCCAGCATTTT.

The CDR3 sequence: CASSQGLAGGYTQYF. The DNA for the CDR3 is TGTGCCAGCAGCCAGGGACTAGCGGGGGGATATACGCAGTATTTT. The chain uses TRBV11-2 and TRBJ2-3, with 15 bases aligning to TRBD2. The CDR3 is 15 residues long. J was trimmed by 7 bases and V by 5 bases; bases with no gene match: 4. Germline CDR1 and CDR2: SGHAT and FQNNGV. The full variable domain, in which reference TRBV11-2 and TRBJ2-3 provide the parts outside the CDR3, is EAGVAQSPRYKIIEKRQSVAFWCNPISGHATLYWYQQILGQGPKLLIQFQNNGVVDDSQLPKDRFSAERLKGVDSTLKIQPAKLEDSAVYLCASSQGLAGGYTQYFGPGTRLTVL.

The CDR3 here is CASSSTGGYGYTF. The CDR3 DNA sequence: TGTGCCAGCAGCTCAACAGGGGGCTATGGCTACACCTTC. V gene TRBV13 combines with J gene TRBJ1-2; TRBD1 matches at 8 bases. Trimming cost V 4 bases and J 4 bases; bases outside gene matches: 2. The CDR3 runs to 13 residues. Germline CDR1 and CDR2: PRHDT and FYEKMQ (reference sequence). Combining the CDR3 with reference TRBV13 and TRBJ1-2 gives the whole variable domain AAGVIQSPRHLIKEKRETATLKCYPIPRHDTVYWYQQGPGQDPQFLISFYEKMQSDKGSIPDRFSAQQFSDYHSELNMSSLELGDSALYFCASSSTGGYGYTFGSGTRLTVV.

The chain links TRBV28 to TRBJ2-7, with 12 bases fitting TRBD2. This CDR3 region has 16 residues. CDR1 is MDHEN, CDR2 SYDVKM, per germline. Trimming cost V 3 bases and J 5 bases; bases outside gene matches: 8. The CDR3 is CASSFPLAGGPDEQYF. The CDR3 region has the DNA TGTGCCAGCAGTTTTCCTCTAGCGGGGGGGCCCGACGAGCAGTACTTC.

This sequence joins TRBV7-2 and TRBJ1-5; D gene unclear. Looked up from germline, CDR1 is SGHTA and CDR2 is FQGNSA. V dropped 1 base and J dropped 0 bases, with 7 bases sitting between them. The CDR3 extends over 15 amino acids. CDR3 loop: CASSLDSYSNQPQHF. As DNA, the CDR3 is TGTGCCAGCAGCTTAGACAGCTATAGCAATCAGCCCCAGCATTTT.

This chain connects TRBV20-1 to TRBJ2-1; TRBD2 matches 9 bases. CDR1 DFQATT and CDR2 SNEGSKA come from the germline V gene (reference sequence). V trimming: 5 bases; J trimming: 10 bases; junction bases outside the gene matches: 3. The CDR3 has 11 residues. CDR3 protein: CSAVSGGEQFF. CDR3 coding DNA: TGCAGTGCTGTTAGCGGGGGAGAGCAGTTCTTC.

V and J are TRBV11-3 and TRBJ2-7, with D perhaps matching TRBD2 (6 bases). Germline CDR1 reads SGHNT; CDR2 reads YENEEA. The CDR3 is 14 residues long. Between the trimmed V and J ends, which lost 7 bases and 2 bases, there was a span of 15 bases. CDR3 DNA: TGTGCCAGCACCAATGGGACTTACCCCTACGAGCAGTACTTC. Its protein product is CASTNGTYPYEQYF.

V and J are TRBV27 and TRBJ2-7; 10 nucleotides agree with TRBD1. The CDR3 runs to 14 residues. From germline, CDR1 is MNHEY and CDR2 SMNVEV (reference sequence). V dropped 6 bases and J dropped 1; count of bases not matched to a gene: 3. CDR3 region: CASRSDRGSYEQYF. CDR3 nucleotide sequence: TGTGCCAGCAGATCGGACAGGGGGTCCTACGAGCAGTACTTC.

The chain is built from TRBV19 and TRBJ1-2, with 9 bases fitting TRBD1. CDR3 length: 15 residues. Germline V gene data show CDR1 as LNHDA and CDR2 as SQIVND (reference sequence). The ends lost 5 bases at V and 8 bases at J; junction bases unmatched: 12. CDR3 sequence reads: CASSPGTGQAEGYTF. The CDR3 bases are TGTGCCAGTAGTCCGGGGACAGGGCAAGCGGAGGGCTACACCTTC.

CDR3: CASSTNQGTYEQYF. The CDR3 DNA is TGTGCCAGCAGCACTAATCAGGGGACCTACGAGCAGTACTTC. The V call is TRBV9, the J call TRBJ2-7; possibly TRBD1 for D (6 bases). V gave up 4 bases and J gave up 2 bases, with 13 bases separating them. This CDR3 has 14 amino acids. The germline V gene encodes CDR1 SGDLS and CDR2 YYNGEE.

This sequence joins TRBV6-1 and TRBJ2-1; D ambiguous. CDR1 and CDR2 from the germline V gene are MNHNS and SASEGT. V shed 0 bases and J shed 8 bases, with 14 bases lying between them. This CDR3 comprises 15 residues. CDR3 amino acids: CASSEAPLVLDEQFF. The CDR3 DNA reads as TGTGCCAGCAGTGAAGCCCCCCTAGTCCTGGATGAGCAGTTCTTC.

The chain couples TRBV6-5 to TRBJ2-3; 8 bases match TRBD2. CDR1 is MNHEY, CDR2 SVGAGI, per germline. The CDR3 is made up of 16 amino acids. Trimming took 2 bases from V and 5 from J; bases not matched to a gene: 9. The CDR3 DNA reads as TGTGCCAGCAGTTACGGAAAGACTAGCGCCTTAGATACGCAGTATTTT. It translates to CASSYGKTSALDTQYF.

CDR3 in amino acids: CASSEGQVEKLFF. For the CDR3, the DNA is TGCGCCAGCAGCGAGGGACAGGTTGAAAAACTGTTTTTT. The rearrangement uses TRBV5-1 and TRBJ1-4, with TRBD1 identical over 8 bases. Per germline, CDR1 SGHRS and CDR2 YFSETQ. Trimming cost V 4 bases and J 7 bases; bases outside gene matches: 3. This CDR3 has 13 residues.

The chain joins TRBV28 to TRBJ1-5, with D maybe TRBD1 (6 bases). Deletions cut 3 bases from V and 5 bases from J, with 29 bases between. The germline gives CDR1 MDHEN, CDR2 SYDVKM. The CDR3 is 20 amino acids. The CDR3 loop is CASSFMGFGLPGVVDQPQHF. CDR3 DNA sequence: TGTGCCAGCAGTTTTATGGGATTTGGGCTCCCAGGGGTTGTCGATCAGCCCCAGCATTTT.

The V call is TRBV2, the J call TRBJ1-5; the D is unclear. The CDR3 spans 12 residues. Looked up from germline, CDR1 is SNHLY and CDR2 is FYNNEI. Trimming took 8 bases from V and 9 from J, leaving 14 bases between them. The CDR3 here is CASRTGGWPQHF. CDR3 coding DNA: TGTGCCAGCCGGACGGGAGGGTGGCCCCAGCATTTT. The full variable domain, with the rest looked up from reference TRBV2 and TRBJ1-5, is EPEVTQTPSHQVTQMGQEVILRCVPISNHLYFYWYRQILGQKVEFLVSFYNNEISEKSEIFDDQFSVERPDGSNFTLKIRSTKLEDSAMYFCASRTGGWPQHFGDGTRLSIL.

The J gene is TRBJ2-1, the V gene TRBV9; D gene uncertain. Germline CDR1 reads SGDLS; CDR2 reads YYNGEE. This CDR3 region has 14 residues. V was clipped by 4 bases and J by 4 bases, with 12 bases between them. CDR3: CASSRTAQYNEQFF. For the CDR3, the DNA is TGTGCCAGCAGCAGAACGGCACAGTACAATGAGCAGTTCTTC.

There are a few counts of this clone. The V call is TRBV2, the J call TRBJ1-4; 8 bases map to TRBD1. CDR3 length equals 17 residues. Losses at the gene ends were 6 bases for V and 8 bases for J; bases not matched to a gene: 17. Germline assignment: CDR1 SNHLY and CDR2 FYNNEI. The CDR3 DNA is TGTGCCAGCAGCCATACCCTCCCGGGACAGGCCAGGGAAAAACTGTTTTTT. Translating gives CASSHTLPGQAREKLFF.

The rearrangement links TRBV4-3 to TRBJ1-3; TRBD1 might be the D (6 bases). Trimming removed 0 bases from V and 6 bases from J, with 12 bases in between. Germline lookup yields CDR1 LGHNA and CDR2 YSLEER. The CDR3 contains 15 residues. This CDR3 reads CASSQEWAGENTIYF. The DNA for the CDR3 is TGCGCCAGCAGCCAAGAGTGGGCAGGGGAAAACACCATATATTTT.